This T cell receptor (beta chain) emerged from a study of blood T cell repertoires in COVID-19. Overall study: Sources were T cells, B-cell-depleted T cells, or PBMCs; the material itself was cDNA or gDNA.

In the original processing: Reference gene primer amplification yielded estimated nucleated cell counts. Assay: immunoSEQ multiplex PCR; the TCRdb copy retains only in-frame clones and omits some. The V and J calls and clone size come from that table; D and trimming were worked out from the DNA. The sample shows about 220,000 clones, roughly 88% of them seen only once. Specimen: peripheral blood. The receptor comes from a man over 45 with active or convalescent COVID-19.

The CDR3 DNA reads as TGTGCCAGCAGCGGTTCAGGGGGTTATGGCTACACCTTC. Translating gives CASSGSGGYGYTF. J is TRBJ1-2 and V is TRBV2; 7 bases are shared with TRBD1. The CDR3 consists of 13 residues. Germline CDR1 reads SNHLY; CDR2 reads FYNNEI. J gave up 5 bases and V 6 bases, and 6 bases lay outside the gene matches.